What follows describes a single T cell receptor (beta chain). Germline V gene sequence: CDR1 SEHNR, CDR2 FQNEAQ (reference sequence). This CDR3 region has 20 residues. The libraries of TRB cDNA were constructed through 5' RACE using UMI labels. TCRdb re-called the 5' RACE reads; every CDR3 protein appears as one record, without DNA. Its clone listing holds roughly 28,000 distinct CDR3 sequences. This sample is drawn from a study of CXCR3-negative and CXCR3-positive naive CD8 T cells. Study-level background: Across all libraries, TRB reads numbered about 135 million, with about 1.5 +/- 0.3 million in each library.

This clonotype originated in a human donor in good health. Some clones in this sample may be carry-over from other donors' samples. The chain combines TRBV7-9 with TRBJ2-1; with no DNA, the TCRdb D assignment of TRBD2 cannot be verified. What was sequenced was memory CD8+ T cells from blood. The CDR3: CASSLNRVLGLAGVYNEQFF. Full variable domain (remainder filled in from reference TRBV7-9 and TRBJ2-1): DTGVSQNPRHKITKRGQNVTFRCDPISEHNRLYWYRQTLGQGPEFLTYFQNEAQLEKSRLLSDRFSAERPKGSFSTLEIQRTEQGDSAMYLCASSLNRVLGLAGVYNEQFFGPGTRLTVL.